The rows below give T cell receptor beta chains drawn from one sample of a study of shared clonotypes between healthy human individuals. The table came from immunoSEQ multiplex PCR; TCRdb's copy has only in-frame clones and leaves some out. The repertoire holds some 2,100,000 clones, with almost 96% as singletons. The sequencing sample was made of naive CD4+ T cells sorted from blood. The receptors were sampled from a young man in good health. Both conserved end residues are part of each CDR3. The order of the fields is D gene, J gene, clone size, V gene, CDR3 protein, CDR3 DNA. D genes are given only for firm matches. Clone size is stated in some rows and not others, as once, few, many or a class when expanded.

D gene: -; J gene: TRBJ1-2; clone size: once; V gene: TRBV30; CDR3 protein: CAWTAGGGGYTF; CDR3 DNA: TGTGCCTGGACGGCCGGGGGGGGTGGCTACACCTTC
D gene: TRBD1; J gene: TRBJ2-3; clone size: -; V gene: TRBV7-2; CDR3 protein: CASSYGTADTQYF; CDR3 DNA: TGTGCCAGCAGCTACGGGACAGCCGATACGCAGTATTTT
D gene: -; J gene: TRBJ2-7; clone size: -; V gene: TRBV9; CDR3 protein: CASSVAGTGHEQYF; CDR3 DNA: TGTGCCAGCAGCGTAGCAGGAACGGGCCACGAGCAGTACTTC
D gene: -; J gene: TRBJ2-7; clone size: -; V gene: TRBV4-1; CDR3 protein: CASSGGTVPNFDEQYF; CDR3 DNA: TGCGCCAGCAGTGGAGGGACCGTTCCCAATTTTGACGAGCAGTACTTC
D gene: TRBD1; J gene: TRBJ1-6; clone size: few; V gene: TRBV28; CDR3 protein: CASRDRVDSPLHF; CDR3 DNA: TGTGCCAGCCGGGACAGGGTCGATTCACCCCTCCACTTT
D gene: TRBD1; J gene: TRBJ1-6; clone size: -; V gene: TRBV6-1; CDR3 protein: CASRPWTGGVSPLHF; CDR3 DNA: TGTGCCAGCAGACCATGGACAGGGGGGGTTTCACCCCTCCACTTT
D gene: -; J gene: TRBJ2-2; clone size: -; V gene: TRBV14; CDR3 protein: CASSQNRVTGELFF; CDR3 DNA: TGTGCCAGCAGCCAAAACAGGGTTACCGGGGAGCTGTTTTTT
D gene: -; J gene: TRBJ2-1; clone size: -; V gene: TRBV10-1; CDR3 protein: CASSESEERSSYNEQFF; CDR3 DNA: TGCGCCAGCAGTGAGTCGGAGGAGCGGAGCTCCTACAATGAGCAGTTCTTC
D gene: -; J gene: TRBJ1-1; clone size: few; V gene: TRBV5-3; CDR3 protein: CAPGDRAEAFF; CDR3 DNA: TGTGCCCCAGGGGATAGGGCTGAAGCTTTCTTT
D gene: -; J gene: TRBJ1-3; clone size: -; V gene: TRBV5-4; CDR3 protein: CASSLRGTGNTIYF; CDR3 DNA: TGTGCCAGCAGCTTGAGGGGGACTGGAAACACCATATATTTT
D gene: TRBD2; J gene: TRBJ2-3; clone size: -; V gene: TRBV7-2; CDR3 protein: CASSLATSGIFLTDTQYF; CDR3 DNA: TGTGCCAGCAGCTTAGCGACTAGCGGGATATTTCTTACAGATACGCAGTATTTT
D gene: -; J gene: TRBJ2-7; clone size: -; V gene: TRBV19; CDR3 protein: CASSTSQTVNTYEQYF; CDR3 DNA: TGTGCCAGTAGTACCTCTCAGACAGTAAACACCTACGAGCAGTACTTC
D gene: -; J gene: TRBJ2-7; clone size: -; V gene: TRBV18; CDR3 protein: CASSQQGSNRDEQYF; CDR3 DNA: TGTGCCAGCTCACAACAGGGCAGCAATCGAGACGAGCAGTACTTC
D gene: TRBD2; J gene: TRBJ2-1; clone size: -; V gene: TRBV10-3; CDR3 protein: CAISVASGSNDEQFF; CDR3 DNA: TGTGCCATCAGTGTGGCTAGCGGGAGTAACGATGAGCAGTTCTTC